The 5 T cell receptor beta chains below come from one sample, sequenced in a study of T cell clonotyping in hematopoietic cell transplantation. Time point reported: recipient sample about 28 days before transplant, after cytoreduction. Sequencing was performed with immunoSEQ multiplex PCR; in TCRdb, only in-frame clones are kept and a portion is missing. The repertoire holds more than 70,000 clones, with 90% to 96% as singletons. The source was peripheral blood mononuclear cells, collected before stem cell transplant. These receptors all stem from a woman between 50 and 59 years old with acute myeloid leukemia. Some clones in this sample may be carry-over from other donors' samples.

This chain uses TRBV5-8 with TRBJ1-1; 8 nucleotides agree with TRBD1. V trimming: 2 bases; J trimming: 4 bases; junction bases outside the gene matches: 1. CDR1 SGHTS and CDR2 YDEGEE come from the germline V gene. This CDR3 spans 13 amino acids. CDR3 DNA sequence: TGTGCCAGCAGCTTACAGGGGGGCACTGAAGCTTTCTTT. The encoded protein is CASSLQGGTEAFF. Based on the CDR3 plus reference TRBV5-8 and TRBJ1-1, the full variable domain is EAGVTQSPTHLIKTRGQQATLRCSPISGHTSVYWYQQALGLGLQFLLWYDEGEERNRGNFPPRFSGRQFPNYSSELNVNALELEDSALYLCASSLQGGTEAFFGQGTRLTVV.

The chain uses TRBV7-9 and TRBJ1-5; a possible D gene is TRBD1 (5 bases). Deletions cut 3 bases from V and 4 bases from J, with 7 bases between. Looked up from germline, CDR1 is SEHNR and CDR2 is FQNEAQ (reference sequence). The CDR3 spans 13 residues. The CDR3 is CASSLQGNQPQHF. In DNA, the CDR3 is TGTGCCAGCAGCTTGCAGGGTAATCAGCCCCAGCATTTT.

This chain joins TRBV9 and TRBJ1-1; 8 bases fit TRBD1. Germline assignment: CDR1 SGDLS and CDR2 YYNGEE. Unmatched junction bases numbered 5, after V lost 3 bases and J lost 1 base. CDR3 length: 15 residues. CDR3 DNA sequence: TGTGCCAGCAGCGGCCGACAGGGGAGGAACACTGAAGCTTTCTTT. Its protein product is CASSGRQGRNTEAFF.

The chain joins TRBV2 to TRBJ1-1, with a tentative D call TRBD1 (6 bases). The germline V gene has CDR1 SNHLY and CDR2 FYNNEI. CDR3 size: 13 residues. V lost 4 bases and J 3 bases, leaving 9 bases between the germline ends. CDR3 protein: CASSVQGYTEAFF. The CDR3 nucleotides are TGTGCCAGCAGTGTGCAGGGGTACACTGAAGCTTTCTTT.

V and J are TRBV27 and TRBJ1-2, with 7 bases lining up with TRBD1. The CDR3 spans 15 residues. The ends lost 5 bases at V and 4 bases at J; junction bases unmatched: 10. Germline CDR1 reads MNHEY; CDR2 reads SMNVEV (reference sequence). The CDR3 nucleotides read TGTGCCAGCAGTCCCTCTGTCGGGACAGTCTATGGCTACACCTTC. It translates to CASSPSVGTVYGYTF.